This T cell receptor (beta chain) was recovered during a study of human T cells and chemical hapten exposure. Overall study context: Patients, predominantly female, presented with alopecia areata, totalis or universalis.

The time point was: patch test 3, about 24 weeks after DPC sensitization. Stated treatment: therapeutic diphenylcyclopropenone sensitization with weekly scalp DPC. This CDR3 has 13 residues. The V and J ends lost 4 bases and 8 bases respectively, with 14 bases between them. CDR1 is MDHEN, CDR2 SYDVKM, per germline. For the library, individual cDNA molecules each received unique molecular identifiers. TCRdb independently ran MiXCR on the RACE reads; one entry per CDR3 protein. The repertoire holds about 110,000 distinct CDR3 sequences, less than 45% seen once, with roughly 2.6% in the top ten. Study-level points and caveats: TCRs at high frequency, those above 1 in 1000, did not change with DPC sensitization.

This clonotype was seen only a few times. What it binds is not known. This sequence originates from a man between 40 and 49 years old with alopecia areata. Some clones in this sample may be carry-over from other donors' samples. The sample was whole blood, taken in connection with sensitization to the hapten diphenylcyclopropenone (DPC). V and J are TRBV28 and TRBJ1-2; D possibly corresponds to TRBD1 (6 bases). The CDR3 here is CASSSRGARGYTF. The CDR3 coding sequence is TGTGCCAGCAGTTCCCGGGGGGCCCGGGGCTACACCTTC.